This entry concerns a single T cell receptor beta chain. The data originate from a study of blood T cell repertoires in COVID-19. Sequencing used immunoSEQ multiplex PCR; TCRdb keeps in-frame clones, though not all of them. The sample has around 300,000 clones, approximately 91% seen once; the top ten hold less than 2.5%. The material sequenced was peripheral blood. This TCR came from a man aged 45 to 65 with acute or convalescent COVID-19.

This chain's CDR3 is CASSQRTGKALETQYF. In DNA, the CDR3 is TGTGCCAGCAGCCAGCGGACCGGGAAGGCTCTAGAGACCCAGTACTTC. V gene TRBV14 combines with J gene TRBJ2-5, with D possibly being TRBD2 (5 bases). This CDR3 contains 16 residues. Deletions cut 3 bases from V and 4 bases from J, with 18 bases between. The germline CDR1 and CDR2 sequences are SGHDN and FVKESK.